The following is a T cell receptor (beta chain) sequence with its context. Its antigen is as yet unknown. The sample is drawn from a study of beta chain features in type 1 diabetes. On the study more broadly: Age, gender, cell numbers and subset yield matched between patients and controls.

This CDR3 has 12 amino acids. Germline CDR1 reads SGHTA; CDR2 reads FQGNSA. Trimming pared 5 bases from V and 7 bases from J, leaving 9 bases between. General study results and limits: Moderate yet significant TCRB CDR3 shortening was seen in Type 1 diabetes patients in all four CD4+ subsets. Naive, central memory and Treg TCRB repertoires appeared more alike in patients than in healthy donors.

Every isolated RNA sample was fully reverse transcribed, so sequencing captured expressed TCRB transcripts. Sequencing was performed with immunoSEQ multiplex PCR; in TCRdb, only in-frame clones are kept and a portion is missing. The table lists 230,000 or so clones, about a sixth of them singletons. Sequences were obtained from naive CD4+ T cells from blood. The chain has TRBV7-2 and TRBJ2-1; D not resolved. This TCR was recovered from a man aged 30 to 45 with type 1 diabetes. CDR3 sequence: CASSPDVNEQFF. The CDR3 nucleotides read TGTGCCAGCAGCCCCGACGTAAATGAGCAGTTCTTC.